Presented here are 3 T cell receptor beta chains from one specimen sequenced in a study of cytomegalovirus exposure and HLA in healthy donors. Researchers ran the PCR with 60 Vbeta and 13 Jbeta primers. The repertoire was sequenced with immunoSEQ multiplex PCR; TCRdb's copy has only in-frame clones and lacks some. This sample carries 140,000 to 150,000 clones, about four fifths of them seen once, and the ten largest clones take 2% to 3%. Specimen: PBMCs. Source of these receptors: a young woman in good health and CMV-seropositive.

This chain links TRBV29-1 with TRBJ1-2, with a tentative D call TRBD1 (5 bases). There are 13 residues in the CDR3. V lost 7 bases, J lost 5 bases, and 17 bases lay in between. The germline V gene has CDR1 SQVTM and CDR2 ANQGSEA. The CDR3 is CSASSGGWYGYTF. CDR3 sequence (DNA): TGCAGCGCATCCTCGGGGGGATGGTATGGCTACACCTTC.

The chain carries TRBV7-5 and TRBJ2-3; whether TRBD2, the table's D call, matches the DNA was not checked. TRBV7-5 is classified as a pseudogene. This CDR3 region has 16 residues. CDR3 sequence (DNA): TGTGCCAGAAGCCCTGGGGTAGCGGGGGGATTAGATACGCAGTATTTT. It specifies CARSPGVAGGLDTQYF.

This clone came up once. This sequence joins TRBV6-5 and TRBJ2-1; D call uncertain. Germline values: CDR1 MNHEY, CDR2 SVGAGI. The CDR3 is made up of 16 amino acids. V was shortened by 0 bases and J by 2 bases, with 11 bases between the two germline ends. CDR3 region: CASSYSTGYPYNEQFF. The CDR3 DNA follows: TGTGCCAGCAGTTACTCGACTGGGTACCCCTACAATGAGCAGTTCTTC.